This is a list of T cell receptor beta chains from one sample in a study of T cell repertoires in cytomegalovirus infection. MiXCR was run by TCRdb on the reads, yielding one entry per CDR3 protein. The table includes hundreds of thousands of distinct CDR3 sequences, 30% to 40% detected once. These TCRs' antigens remain unknown. Material: cultured PBMCs, obtained from culture after CMV antigen stimulation. These receptors were obtained from a human donor in good health (CMV status not recorded). Some clones in this sample may be carry-over from other donors' samples. Both conserved end residues are trimmed from each CDR3. Fields, in order: J gene, V gene, clone size, CDR3 protein. The size field is filled for only some rows; it gives once, few, many or a size class.

TRBJ2-7 TRBV7-9 - ASSSKGAGGPYEQY
TRBJ2-5 TRBV7-9 - ASSPGGGYQETQY
TRBJ2-6 TRBV7-2 - ASSLWEPTRGLTGANVLT
TRBJ2-5 TRBV6-6 few ASSRTGGNRETQY
TRBJ2-1 TRBV12-5 few ASGQELGWGAGNEQF
TRBJ1-2 TRBV27 - ASSLAGQSYT
TRBJ1-4 TRBV19 - ASSTTGTQKLF
TRBJ1-1 TRBV19 - ASSPGVRADTEAF
TRBJ2-1 TRBV7-2 few ASSHRTSQEQF
TRBJ2-3 TRBV5-1 few ASSFLTPTDTQY
TRBJ2-7 TRBV27 - ASSVGQGPDYEQY
TRBJ2-5 TRBV9 - ASSVGGGGTSETQY
TRBJ1-2 TRBV11-2 many ASSSLRGKDYGYT
TRBJ1-2 TRBV12-3/TRBV12-4 - ATDRRSGRGLYGYT
TRBJ1-4 TRBV11-2 few ASGVLTGEDEKLF
TRBJ1-4 TRBV7-6 - ASSLGRARATNEKLF
TRBJ2-1 TRBV18 few ASSEMVDEQF
TRBJ2-2 TRBV4-1 - ASSQLAGADTGELF
TRBJ1-6 TRBV7-9 few ASSLGVGGTPPLH
TRBJ1-1 TRBV7-4 - ASSAGMYGNTEAF
TRBJ2-3 TRBV11-2 - ASGQTDTQY
TRBJ1-5 TRBV12-3/TRBV12-4 - ASTRTGNSNQPQH
TRBJ2-7 TRBV4-1 - ASSQGFTSAAYEQY
TRBJ2-7 TRBV7-2 many ASSLNRGQPEQY
TRBJ2-7 TRBV7-2 - ASSLEISYEQY
TRBJ2-5 TRBV7-2 few ASSFAGRDETQY
TRBJ2-3 TRBV7-2 - ASSLVVLSTDTQY
TRBJ1-6 TRBV6-2/TRBV6-3 - ASTPGQRSSYNSPLH
TRBJ2-1 TRBV20-1 few SARTSGAPNEQF
TRBJ1-1 TRBV5-6 - ASSAYPGIEAF
TRBJ1-4 TRBV20-1 - SARDPRGSEKLF
TRBJ2-2 TRBV10-3 - AINWAGELF
TRBJ2-3 TRBV5-1 - ASSLPTGTDTQY
TRBJ1-2 TRBV7-9 - ASSAMDRSYGYT
TRBJ1-4 TRBV6-5 once ASTGLGKDEKLF
TRBJ2-7 TRBV5-5 - ASSLRGQGANSYEQY
TRBJ2-1 TRBV28 few ASSLVLPRGEQF
TRBJ1-2 TRBV3-1 - ASSHAGTVYGYT
TRBJ2-7 TRBV6-5 - ATWGGYEQY
TRBJ1-2 TRBV9 once ASSAQAGTGGAYGYT
TRBJ2-5 TRBV28 few ASSGDRGLETQY
TRBJ2-1 TRBV19 many ASSIRGKNEQF
TRBJ1-1 TRBV20-1 few SANTVNTEAF
TRBJ1-6 TRBV7-2 many ASSLGLGGRNSPLH
TRBJ2-1 TRBV7-2 many ASSFLPGGGPSSYNEQF
TRBJ1-3 TRBV7-2 few ASSLIGSLSGNTIY
TRBJ2-3 TRBV7-6 many ASSSMPGLATDTQY